This T cell receptor beta chain was sequenced for a study of cytomegalovirus exposure and HLA in healthy donors. 13 Jbeta primers and 60 Vbeta primers were used for the PCR. Some clones are missing from TCRdb's copy, which holds only in-frame ones; the method was immunoSEQ multiplex PCR. The table lists 150,000 to 200,000 clones, 75% to 85% of them singletons. Findings and caveats of the study: Earlier results showed most TCR beta V segments being productive about 90% or about 30% of the time.

As concerns this clone: The antigen is not known.

This receptor was obtained from a woman younger than 35 in good health and CMV-seropositive. The sequenced sample consisted of PBMCs.

Here the CDR3 reads CASSPGLRGIYNEQFF. CDR3 DNA: TGTGCCAGCAGCCCAGGACTCAGGGGGATCTACAATGAGCAGTTCTTC. The chain has TRBV11-2 and TRBJ2-1; TRBD1 matches 7 bases. J gave up 3 bases and V 5 bases, and 10 bases lay outside the gene matches. Germline lookup yields CDR1 SGHAT and CDR2 FQNNGV. The CDR3 spans 16 residues.